This section outlines one TCR beta chain sequence together with its context. What it binds is unknown. Trimming cost V 4 bases and J 6 bases, with 12 bases left between them. This CDR3 has 13 amino acids. Germline assignment: CDR1 GTSNPN and CDR2 SVGIG (reference sequence). This sample was included in a study of shared clonotypes between healthy human individuals. Only in-frame clones appear in the TCRdb table, and some are missing; sequencing was by immunoSEQ multiplex PCR. The table shows some 2,000,000 clones, with approximately 95% occurring only once. General observations from the study: Clonotype sharing across a handful of donors was observed for around 5% of naive CD4 clonotypes.

The chain is built from TRBV30 and TRBJ2-2; D gene uncertain. The sequence derives from a man between 18 and 29 years old in good health. Sequencing used naive CD4+ T cells sorted from blood. Subset meaning: CD45RA+ positively selected. The CDR3 loop is CAWTPWGSGELFF. CDR3 DNA: TGTGCCTGGACCCCTTGGGGATCCGGGGAGCTGTTTTTT.